The T cell receptor beta chain under discussion was sequenced for a study of tumor-infiltrating lymphocytes in primary liver carcinoma. On the study more broadly: The study reported T1-T3 N0M0 tumors spanning 4.2 to 10 cm. Whole-study results and caveats: Detection in all five tumor regions applied to only about 7-25% of top clones.

The CDR3 sequence is 15 residues long. CDR1 and CDR2 from the germline V gene are MNHNS and SASEGT. With a constant-region primer, TCR beta cDNA was made from roughly 500 ng of total RNA. ARM-PCR was slightly modified, and three nested multiplex PCR rounds with it gave rise to the TCR beta libraries. For 10 cycles apiece, the opening two PCR rounds ran with TRBV1-TRBV30 forward primers and a C-beta reverse primer. Via MiXCR, TCRdb re-called the multiplex PCR reads, giving one row per CDR3 protein. The table lists fewer than 70,000 distinct CDR3 sequences, around 64% of them singletons. In regard to this clonotype: Its antigen is not identified. An end of the junction differs from the germline gene, which may be a read error.

For each extraction, RNA and DNA were obtained together from about 21-30 mg of unsorted bulk tissue. Every tumor contributed samples taken at five separate regions. Sample: liver tumor tissue from sampling region 2. Described subset: tumor region T2, inferior pole. This sequence joins TRBV6-1 and TRBJ2-7; the match to TRBD1 covers 9 bases. The TCR comes from a man aged 40-49 years with primary liver carcinoma and hepatitis B virus infection. The CDR3 coding sequence is TGTGCCAACAGTGACCCCGGGACAGGGCTGGGCGAGCAGTACTTC. It specifies CANSDPGTGLGEQYF.